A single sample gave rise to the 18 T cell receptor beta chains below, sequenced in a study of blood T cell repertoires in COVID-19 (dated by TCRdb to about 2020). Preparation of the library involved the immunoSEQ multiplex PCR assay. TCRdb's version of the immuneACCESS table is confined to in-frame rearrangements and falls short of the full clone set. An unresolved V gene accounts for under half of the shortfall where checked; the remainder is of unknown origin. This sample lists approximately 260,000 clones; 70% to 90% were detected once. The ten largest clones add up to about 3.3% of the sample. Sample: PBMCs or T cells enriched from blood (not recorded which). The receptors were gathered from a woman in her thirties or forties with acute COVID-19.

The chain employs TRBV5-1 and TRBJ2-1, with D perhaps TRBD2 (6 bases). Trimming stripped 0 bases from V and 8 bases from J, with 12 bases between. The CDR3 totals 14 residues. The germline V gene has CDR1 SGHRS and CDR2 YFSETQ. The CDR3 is CASSLASSVDEQFF. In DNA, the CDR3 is TGCGCCAGCAGCTTGGCTTCTAGCGTGGATGAGCAGTTCTTC. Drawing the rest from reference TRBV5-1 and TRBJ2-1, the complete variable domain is KAGVTQTPRYLIKTRGQQVTLSCSPISGHRSVSWYQQTPGQGLQFLFEYFSETQRNKGNFPGRFSGRQFSNSRSEMNVSTLELGDSALYLCASSLASSVDEQFFGPGTRLTVL.

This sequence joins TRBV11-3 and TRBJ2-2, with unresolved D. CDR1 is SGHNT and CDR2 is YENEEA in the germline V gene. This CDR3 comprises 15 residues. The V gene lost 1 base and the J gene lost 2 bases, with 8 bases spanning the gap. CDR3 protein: CASSLGYPNTGELFF. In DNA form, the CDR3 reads TGTGCCAGCAGCTTAGGCTACCCAAACACCGGGGAGCTGTTTTTT. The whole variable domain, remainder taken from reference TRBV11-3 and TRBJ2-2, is EAGVVQSPRYKIIEKKQPVAFWCNPISGHNTLYWYLQNLGQGPELLIRYENEEAVDDSQLPKDRFSAERLKGVDSTLKIQPAELGDSAVYLCASSLGYPNTGELFFGEGSRLTVL.

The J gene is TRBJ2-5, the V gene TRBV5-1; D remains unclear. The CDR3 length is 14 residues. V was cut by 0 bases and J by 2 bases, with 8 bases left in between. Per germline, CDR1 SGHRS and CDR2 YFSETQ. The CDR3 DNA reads TGCGCCAGCAGCTTGGCCTTCCAGCAAGAGACCCAGTACTTC. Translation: CASSLAFQQETQYF. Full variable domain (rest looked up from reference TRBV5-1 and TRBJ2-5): KAGVTQTPRYLIKTRGQQVTLSCSPISGHRSVSWYQQTPGQGLQFLFEYFSETQRNKGNFPGRFSGRQFSNSRSEMNVSTLELGDSALYLCASSLAFQQETQYFGPGTRLLVL.

The CDR3 coding sequence is TGCAGCGTGCATGAGGGACAGGGCTCGATCTCTGGGGCCAACGTCCTGACTTTC. Translated: CSVHEGQGSISGANVLTF. The chain couples TRBV29-1 to TRBJ2-6, with 9 bases matching TRBD1. Germline trimming cut 6 bases from V and 0 bases from J; bases unmatched to any gene: 12. The germline V gene encodes CDR1 SQVTM and CDR2 ANQGSEA. The CDR3 length is 18 residues.

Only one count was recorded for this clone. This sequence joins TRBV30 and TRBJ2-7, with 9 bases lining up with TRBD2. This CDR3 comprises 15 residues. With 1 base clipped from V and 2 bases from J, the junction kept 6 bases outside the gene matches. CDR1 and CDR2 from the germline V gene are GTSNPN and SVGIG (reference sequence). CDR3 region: CAWSDYSGRAYEQYF. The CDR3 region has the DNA TGTGCCTGGAGTGATTATAGCGGGAGAGCCTACGAGCAGTACTTC. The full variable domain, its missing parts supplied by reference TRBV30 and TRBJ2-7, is SQTIHQWPATLVQPVGSPLSLECTVEGTSNPNLYWYRQAAGRGLQLLFYSVGIGQISSEVPQNLSASRPQDRQFILSSKKLLLSDSGFYLCAWSDYSGRAYEQYFGPGTRLTVT.

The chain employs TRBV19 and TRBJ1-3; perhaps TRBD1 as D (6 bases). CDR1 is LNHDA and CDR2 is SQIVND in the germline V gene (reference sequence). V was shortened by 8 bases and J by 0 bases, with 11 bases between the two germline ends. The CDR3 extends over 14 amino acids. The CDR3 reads CASGGGTSGNTIYF. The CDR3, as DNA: TGTGCCAGTGGTGGGGGCACCTCTGGAAACACCATATATTTT.

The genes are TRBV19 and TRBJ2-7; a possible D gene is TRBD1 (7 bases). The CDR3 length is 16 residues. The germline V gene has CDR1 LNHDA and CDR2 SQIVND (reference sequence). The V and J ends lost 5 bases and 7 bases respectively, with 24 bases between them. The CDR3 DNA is TGTGCCAGTAGTCATCTTCAACAGGGGCGGGGTTGGGAGCAGTACTTC. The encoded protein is CASSHLQQGRGWEQYF.

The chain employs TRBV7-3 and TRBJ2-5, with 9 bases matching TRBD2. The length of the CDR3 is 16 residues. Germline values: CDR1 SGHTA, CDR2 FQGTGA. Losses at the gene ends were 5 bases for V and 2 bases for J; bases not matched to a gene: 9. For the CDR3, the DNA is TGTGCCAGCAGCCCGGGGGCTAGCGGGAAACAAGAGACCCAGTACTTC. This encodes CASSPGASGKQETQYF. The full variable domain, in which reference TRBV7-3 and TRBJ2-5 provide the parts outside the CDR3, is GAGVSQTPSNKVTEKGKYVELRCDPISGHTALYWYRQSLGQGPEFLIYFQGTGAADDSGLPNDRFFAVRPEGSVSTLKIQRTERGDSAVYLCASSPGASGKQETQYFGPGTRLLVL.

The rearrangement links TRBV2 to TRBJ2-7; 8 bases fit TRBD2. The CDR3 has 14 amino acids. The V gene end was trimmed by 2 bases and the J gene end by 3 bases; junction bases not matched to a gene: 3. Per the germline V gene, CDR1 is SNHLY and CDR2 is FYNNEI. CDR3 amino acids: CASSELSGSYEQYF. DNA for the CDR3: TGTGCCAGCAGTGAATTGAGCGGGAGCTACGAGCAGTACTTC.

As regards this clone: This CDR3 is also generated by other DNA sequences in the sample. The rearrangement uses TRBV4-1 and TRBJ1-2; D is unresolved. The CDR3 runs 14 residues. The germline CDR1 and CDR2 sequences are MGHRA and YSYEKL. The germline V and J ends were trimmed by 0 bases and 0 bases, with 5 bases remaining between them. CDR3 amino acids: CASSQDRANYGYTF. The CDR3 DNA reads TGCGCCAGCAGCCAAGATCGAGCTAACTATGGCTACACCTTC.

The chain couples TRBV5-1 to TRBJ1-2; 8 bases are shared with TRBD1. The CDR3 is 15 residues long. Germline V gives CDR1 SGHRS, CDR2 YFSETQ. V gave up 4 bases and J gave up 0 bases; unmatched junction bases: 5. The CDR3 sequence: CASSPGQGPNYGYTF. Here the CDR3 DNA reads TGCGCCAGCAGCCCCGGACAGGGCCCTAACTATGGCTACACCTTC.

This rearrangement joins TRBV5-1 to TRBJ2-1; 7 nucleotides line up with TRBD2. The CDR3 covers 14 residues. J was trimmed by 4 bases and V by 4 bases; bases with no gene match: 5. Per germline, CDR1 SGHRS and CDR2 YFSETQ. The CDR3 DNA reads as TGCGCCAGCAGCGTGGGAGGGAGGTACAATGAGCAGTTCTTC. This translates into CASSVGGRYNEQFF.

CDR3 bases: TGTGCCAGCAGTGAAGGGACTTTTAAGCTGTTTTTT. As protein: CASSEGTFKLFF. The chain links TRBV2 to TRBJ1-4; D remains unclear. V was cut by 1 base and J by 14 bases, with 11 bases left in between. Germline CDR1 is SNHLY and CDR2 is FYNNEI. The CDR3 extends over 12 amino acids.

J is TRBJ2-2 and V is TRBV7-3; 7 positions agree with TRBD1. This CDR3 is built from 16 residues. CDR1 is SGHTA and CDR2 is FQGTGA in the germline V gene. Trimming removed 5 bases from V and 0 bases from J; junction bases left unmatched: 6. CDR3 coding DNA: TGTGCCAGCAGCCGTGAGGGGGCTACGAACACCGGGGAGCTGTTTTTT. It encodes CASSREGATNTGELFF.

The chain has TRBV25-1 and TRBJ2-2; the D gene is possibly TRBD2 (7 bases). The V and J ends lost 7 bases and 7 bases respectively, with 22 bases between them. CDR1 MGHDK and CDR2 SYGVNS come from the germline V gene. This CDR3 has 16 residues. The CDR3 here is CASTPQGRGGSGELFF. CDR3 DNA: TGTGCCAGCACTCCTCAGGGGCGGGGAGGGAGCGGGGAGCTGTTTTTT.

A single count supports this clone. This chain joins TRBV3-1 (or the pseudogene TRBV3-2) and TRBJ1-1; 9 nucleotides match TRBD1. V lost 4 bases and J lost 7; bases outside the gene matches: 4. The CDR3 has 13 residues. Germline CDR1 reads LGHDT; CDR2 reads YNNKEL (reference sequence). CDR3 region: CASSRTGANEAFF. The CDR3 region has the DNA TGTGCCAGCAGCCGGACAGGGGCCAATGAAGCTTTCTTT.

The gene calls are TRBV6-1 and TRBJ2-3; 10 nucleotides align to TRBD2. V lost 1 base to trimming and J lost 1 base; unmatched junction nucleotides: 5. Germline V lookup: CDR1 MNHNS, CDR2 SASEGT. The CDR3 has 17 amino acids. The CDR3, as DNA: TGTGCCAGCAGTGAAGTTGGACTAGCGGATGGCACAGATACGCAGTATTTT. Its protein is CASSEVGLADGTDTQYF.

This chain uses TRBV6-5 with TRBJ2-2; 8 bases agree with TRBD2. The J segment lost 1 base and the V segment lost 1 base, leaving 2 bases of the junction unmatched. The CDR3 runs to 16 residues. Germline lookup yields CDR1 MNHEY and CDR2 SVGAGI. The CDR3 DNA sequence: TGTGCCAGCAGTTACTTTCTAGCGGGGAACACCGGGGAGCTGTTTTTT. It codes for CASSYFLAGNTGELFF.